This T cell receptor (beta chain) was documented in a study of cytomegalovirus exposure and HLA in healthy donors. Germline lookup yields CDR1 GTSNPN and CDR2 SVGIG (reference sequence). Trimming took off 0 bases at V and 3 bases at J, with 11 bases between the two ends. The CDR3 is 14 residues long. The PCR was carried out with 60 Vbeta primers and 13 Jbeta primers. Here immunoSEQ multiplex PCR was the method, and the copy in TCRdb shows in-frame clones only, minus some. This sample has about 140,000 clones, with 60% to 80% found just once. Whole-study findings and limits: Later analysis associated a missense DCLRE1C variant with TCR beta V- and J-gene trimming. Productive rates of about 87% or about 30% were seen for most TCR beta V segments in an earlier analysis. Reported findings show TCR beta sequences accurately forecast HLA-A and HLA-B alleles in most subjects.

Points on this clone: The antigen remains unidentified.

Input material: PBMCs. The chain combines TRBV30 with TRBJ1-1; D is unclear. The clonotype originates from a man younger than 40 in good health and CMV-seronegative. CDR3 sequence reads: CAWSVGSTYTEAFF. CDR3 coding DNA: TGTGCCTGGAGTGTAGGTAGCACCTACACTGAAGCTTTCTTT. Variable domain in full (rest from reference TRBV30 and TRBJ1-1): SQTIHQWPATLVQPVGSPLSLECTVEGTSNPNLYWYRQAAGRGLQLLFYSVGIGQISSEVPQNLSASRPQDRQFILSSKKLLLSDSGFYLCAWSVGSTYTEAFFGQGTRLTVV.